This T cell receptor (beta chain) was recorded in a study of blood T cell repertoires in COVID-19. The wider study: COVID-19 samples collected from the United States, Italy and Spain covered acute and convalescent phases.

Turning to this clone: Other DNA sequences in this specimen translate into the identical CDR3.

In the original processing: Nucleated cell counts were estimated from reference gene primer amplification. Using immunoSEQ multiplex PCR, the repertoire was profiled, and TCRdb retains in-frame clones only, with some absent. The D gene and trimming were derived from the DNA, and the V and J assignments and clone size from that table. Of a few hundred thousand clones listed, approximately 89% are singletons. Germline V gives CDR1 SGHNT, CDR2 YYREEE (reference sequence). The V and J ends lost 0 bases and 8 bases respectively, with 14 bases between them. The CDR3 is made up of 14 amino acids. Either two negative PCRs, clearance, or symptom resolution qualified Cohort 3 donors as recovered.

This TCR derives from a man aged 30 to 45 who had recovered from COVID-19. The sequencing input was PBMCs or T cells enriched from blood (not recorded which). The chain employs TRBV5-4 and TRBJ1-2, with D perhaps matching TRBD1 (5 bases). CDR3 bases: TGTGCCAGCAGCTTGGAAACCGGAGGGGAGGGCTACACCTTC. The encoded protein is CASSLETGGEGYTF.